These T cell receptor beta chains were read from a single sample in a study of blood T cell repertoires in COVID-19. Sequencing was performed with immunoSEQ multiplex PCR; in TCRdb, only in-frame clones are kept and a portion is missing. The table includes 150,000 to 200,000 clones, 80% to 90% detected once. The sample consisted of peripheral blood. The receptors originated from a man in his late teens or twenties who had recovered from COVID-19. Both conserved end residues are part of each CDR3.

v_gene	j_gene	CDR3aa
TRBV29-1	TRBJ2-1	CSVDGLAGVDAHNEQFF
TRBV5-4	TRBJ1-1	CASSLTGDLTEAFF
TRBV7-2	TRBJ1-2	CASSPGGGINYGYTF
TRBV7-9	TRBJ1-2	CASSLAGGDGYTF
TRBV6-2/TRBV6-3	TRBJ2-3	CASSSLAYAADTQYF
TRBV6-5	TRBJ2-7	CASSLWTGEYEQYF
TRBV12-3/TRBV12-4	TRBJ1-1	CASNTGVSTEAFF
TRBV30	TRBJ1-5	CAWSVRAFNQPQHF
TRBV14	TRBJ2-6	CASSAGSGVLTF
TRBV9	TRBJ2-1	CASSVGYNEQFF
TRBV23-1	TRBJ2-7	CASSPLTPLKQGSREDEQYF
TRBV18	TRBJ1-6	CASSPTVNSPLHF
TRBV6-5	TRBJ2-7	CATTGTGSYEQYF
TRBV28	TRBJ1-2	CASSRQGAYGYTF